Each of the 32 T cell receptor beta chains below was sequenced from the same sample in a study of beta chain features in type 1 diabetes. TCRB transcripts that were expressed got sequenced, as all of the isolated RNA had been reverse transcribed. Sequencing used immunoSEQ multiplex PCR; TCRdb keeps in-frame clones, though not all of them. This sample has about 900,000 clones, with about a sixth found just once. Sequencing used naive CD4+ T cells from blood. Every receptor here comes from a woman between 18 and 29 years old in good health.

The rearrangement joins TRBV15 to TRBJ2-2; D might be TRBD2 (6 bases). This CDR3 is built from 16 residues. Germline V gene lookup returns CDR1 LNHNV and CDR2 YYDKDF (reference sequence). V lost 1 base to trimming and J lost 4 bases, with 13 bases between them. Here the CDR3 reads CATSRGGGLGTGELFF. CDR3 nucleotide sequence: TGTGCCACCAGCAGAGGTGGAGGGCTCGGCACCGGGGAGCTGTTTTTT.

The chain employs TRBV7-8 and TRBJ2-7; maybe TRBD2 (5 bases). The germline V and J ends were trimmed by 6 bases and 0 bases, with 18 bases remaining between them. The CDR3 sequence is 16 residues long. Per germline, CDR1 SGHVS and CDR2 FQNEAQ. Here the CDR3 DNA reads TGTGCCAGCAGAGCTCGATGGGCGGGCGCCTCCTACGAGCAGTACTTC. Translation gives CASRARWAGASYEQYF.

The chain employs TRBV15 and TRBJ2-1; 7 bases fit TRBD2. Per germline, CDR1 LNHNV and CDR2 YYDKDF (reference sequence). Unmatched junction bases numbered 2, after V lost 4 bases and J lost 2 bases. The CDR3 runs to 14 residues. The CDR3 is CATSITSAYNEQFF. In DNA, the CDR3 is TGTGCCACCAGCATTACTAGCGCCTACAATGAGCAGTTCTTC.

The gene calls are TRBV5-4 and TRBJ1-2; 7 nucleotides line up with TRBD1. CDR1 SGHNT and CDR2 YYREEE come from the germline V gene (reference sequence). This CDR3 has 14 amino acids. The junction had 6 bases not matched to a gene; V was cut back by 5 bases and J by 2 bases. CDR3 protein: CASRPGDRNYGYTF. The CDR3 nucleotides read TGTGCCAGCAGACCGGGGGACAGAAACTATGGCTACACCTTC.

The chain uses TRBV11-2 and TRBJ2-7; 10 nucleotides align to TRBD2. J was trimmed by 7 bases and V by 5 bases; bases with no gene match: 14. From germline, CDR1 is SGHAT and CDR2 FQNNGV. The CDR3 has 16 amino acids. The CDR3 DNA reads as TGTGCCAGCAGCCTGTCTCGTCTAGCGGGAGTTGATGAGCAGTACTTC. This translates into CASSLSRLAGVDEQYF.

CDR3 sequence (DNA): TGTGCCAGCAGCTTGCGGGACAGGGGGTCCATCTCGAGTGGCTACACCTTC. Its protein is CASSLRDRGSISSGYTF. This sequence joins TRBV7-2 and TRBJ1-2; 11 nucleotides agree with TRBD1. Germline values: CDR1 SGHTA, CDR2 FQGNSA. The CDR3 consists of 17 residues. The V segment lost 3 bases and the J segment 7 bases; nucleotides outside the gene matches: 13.

Only a few counts were recorded for this clone. The rearrangement links TRBV6-5 to TRBJ1-2; D gene uncertain. The length of the CDR3 is 13 residues. Per germline, CDR1 MNHEY and CDR2 SVGAGI. The V end was cut by 5 bases, the J end by 3 bases, with 10 bases between. CDR3 DNA: TGTGCCAGCAGTCCCCAGGTCTACTATGGCTACACCTTC. Translation: CASSPQVYYGYTF.

This clone was found a few times. The rearrangement uses TRBV19 and TRBJ1-2; 10 bases are shared with TRBD1. Trimming took 7 bases from V and 6 from J; bases not matched to a gene: 11. The CDR3 is 15 residues long. Germline-derived CDR1 and CDR2 are LNHDA and SQIVND (reference sequence). CDR3 coding DNA: TGTGCCAGTACCCGGGACAGGGGTTGGCGCAATGGCTACACCTTC. Its protein is CASTRDRGWRNGYTF.

Only a few counts were recorded for this clone. The same CDR3 arises from other DNA sequences in this sample as well. The V gene is TRBV20-1, the J gene TRBJ1-1; 7 bases agree with TRBD1. There are 11 residues in the CDR3. The V segment lost 6 bases and the J segment 3 bases; nucleotides outside the gene matches: 1. CDR1 is DFQATT and CDR2 is SNEGSKA in the germline V gene (reference sequence). CDR3 residues: CSARGDTEAFF. The DNA for the CDR3 is TGCAGTGCCAGGGGGGACACTGAAGCTTTCTTT.

As to this clone: The same CDR3 is also encoded by other DNA sequences in this sample. This CDR3 is CASSLERGAYEQYF. CDR3 nucleotides: TGTGCCAGCAGCTTAGAGCGGGGGGCATACGAGCAGTACTTC. The V call is TRBV7-2, the J call TRBJ2-7, with 9 bases that match TRBD2. After removal of 1 base from V and 4 bases from J, the junction contained 2 bases not matched to a gene. CDR1 SGHTA and CDR2 FQGNSA come from the germline V gene. This CDR3 spans 14 amino acids. Variable domain in full (rest from reference TRBV7-2 and TRBJ2-7): GAGVSQSPSNKVTEKGKDVELRCDPISGHTALYWYRQSLGQGLEFLIYFQGNSAPDKSGLPSDRFSAERTGGSVSTLTIQRTQQEDSAVYLCASSLERGAYEQYFGPGTRLTVT.

The CDR3 here is CASSRTTQGTYNEQFF. The CDR3 DNA reads TGTGCCAGCAGCCGTACGACACAGGGCACCTACAATGAGCAGTTCTTC. The genes are TRBV7-9 and TRBJ2-1; a weak D match, TRBD1 (6 bases). The CDR3 runs to 16 residues. Germline loops: CDR1 SEHNR, CDR2 FQNEAQ (reference sequence). Trimming pared 5 bases from V and 2 bases from J, leaving 16 bases between.

The chain combines TRBV9 with TRBJ1-2; unclear D gene. This CDR3 is built from 14 residues. V dropped 0 bases and J dropped 2 bases, with 8 bases sitting between them. Germline loops: CDR1 SGDLS, CDR2 YYNGEE. The chain's CDR3 is CASSVAPGNYGYTF. The CDR3 nucleotides are TGTGCCAGCAGCGTAGCTCCGGGCAACTATGGCTACACCTTC. Complete variable domain (other parts from reference TRBV9 and TRBJ1-2): DSGVTQTPKHLITATGQRVTLRCSPRSGDLSVYWYQQSLDQGLQFLIQYYNGEERAKGNILERFSAQQFPDLHSELNLSSLELGDSALYFCASSVAPGNYGYTFGSGTRLTVV.

J is TRBJ2-3 and V is TRBV10-3; 16 nucleotides line up with TRBD2. V trimming: 0 bases; J trimming: 5 bases; junction bases outside the gene matches: 2. Germline CDR1 and CDR2: ENHRY and SYGVKD. This CDR3 has 17 amino acids. The CDR3 nucleotides are TGTGCCATCAGTGAGTCGGGACTAGCGGGAGGGCGAGATACGCAGTATTTT. It is translated as CAISESGLAGGRDTQYF.

In its sample, this clone was seen a few times. This rearrangement joins TRBV19 to TRBJ2-1, with D possibly called TRBD1 or TRBD2 (5 bases each). Trimming pared 7 bases from V and 6 bases from J, leaving 16 bases between. CDR1 is LNHDA and CDR2 is SQIVND in the germline V gene (reference sequence). The CDR3 sequence is 14 residues long. CDR3 in amino acids: CASMTPGTFNEQFF. The CDR3 DNA reads TGTGCCAGTATGACCCCAGGGACCTTCAATGAGCAGTTCTTC.

This clone was found a few times. The J gene is TRBJ2-3, the V gene TRBV10-3; unclear D gene. Trimming stripped 9 bases from V and 1 base from J, with 14 bases between. The CDR3 has 14 amino acids. Per germline, CDR1 ENHRY and CDR2 SYGVKD. The CDR3 loop reads CAISVQQGTDTQYF. The CDR3 DNA is TGTGCCATATCAGTCCAGCAGGGCACAGATACGCAGTATTTT.

V and J are TRBV20-1 and TRBJ1-1; D gene unclear. CDR3 length equals 11 residues. The germline gives CDR1 DFQATT, CDR2 SNEGSKA (reference sequence). Between the trimmed V and J ends, which lost 8 bases and 2 bases, there was a span of 9 bases. CDR3 in DNA: TGCAGTCCGACGAAAAACACTGAAGCTTTCTTT. This sequence encodes CSPTKNTEAFF.

The V call is TRBV18, the J call TRBJ2-1, with a tentative D call TRBD2 (5 bases). Germline V gene sequence: CDR1 KGHSH, CDR2 LQKENI. The CDR3 spans 14 residues. The germline V and J ends were trimmed by 3 bases and 5 bases, with 11 bases remaining between them. The CDR3 DNA sequence: TGTGCCAGCTCACCGCTCTTAGCGAACAATGAGCAGTTCTTC. Translating gives CASSPLLANNEQFF. Drawing the rest from reference TRBV18 and TRBJ2-1, the complete variable domain is NAGVMQNPRHLVRRRGQEARLRCSPMKGHSHVYWYRQLPEEGLKFMVYLQKENIIDESGMPKERFSAEFPKEGPSILRIQQVVRGDSAAYFCASSPLLANNEQFFGPGTRLTVL.

This clone was detected a few times. The genes are TRBV5-1 and TRBJ2-2; 8 bases are a match to TRBD1. V lost 3 bases to trimming and J lost 3 bases; unmatched junction nucleotides: 4. This CDR3 region has 15 residues. The germline gives CDR1 SGHRS, CDR2 YFSETQ. CDR3 coding DNA: TGCGCCAGCAGCTGGGGACAGGCGGACACCGGGGAGCTGTTTTTT. Amino acid sequence: CASSWGQADTGELFF.

This clone has just a few counts. This chain links TRBV21-1 with TRBJ2-4; TRBD1 is taken as the D call from the table, unchecked against the DNA. TRBV21-1 is deemed a pseudogene. This CDR3 region has 17 residues. The CDR3 bases are TGTGCCAGCAGCAAAGAAAGGGGAAGTCGGACCAAAAACATTCAGTACTTC. This gives the protein CASSKERGSRTKNIQYF.

The table lists this clone with a few counts. One end of the junction does not line up with germline, which may come from a read error. V is TRBV7-3 and J is TRBJ2-1, with D uncertain. CDR1 SGHTA and CDR2 FQGTGA come from the germline V gene. The CDR3 is 13 residues long. DNA of the CDR3: TGTGCCAGCAGCTTAACGTCCTTCAATGAGCAGTTCTTC. Protein product: CASSLTSFNEQFF.

This clone appeared a single time. The chain carries TRBV5-1 and TRBJ1-2; the match to TRBD1 covers 7 bases. This CDR3 contains 13 residues. Germline V gene sequence: CDR1 SGHRS, CDR2 YFSETQ. V lost 4 bases to trimming and J lost 4 bases; unmatched junction nucleotides: 4. CDR3 protein: CASSAGGTYGYTF. The CDR3 nucleotides read TGCGCCAGCAGCGCAGGGGGGACCTATGGCTACACCTTC.

This clone was detected a few times. As DNA, the CDR3 is TGTGCCAGCGTGGACAGGGGATCACACTATGGCTACACCTTC. This sequence encodes CASVDRGSHYGYTF. The rearrangement uses TRBV28 and TRBJ1-2; 9 bases are shared with TRBD1. CDR1 and CDR2 from the germline V gene are MDHEN and SYDVKM. The CDR3 contains 14 residues. J lost 3 bases, V lost 8 bases, and 7 bases had no gene match.

The V call is TRBV7-3, the J call TRBJ2-2, with 12 bases fitting TRBD2. The CDR3 is made up of 15 amino acids. From germline, CDR1 is SGHTA and CDR2 FQGTGA. V lost 3 bases to trimming and J lost 6 bases; unmatched junction nucleotides: 2. The CDR3 here is CASSLTSGRAGELFF. CDR3 sequence (DNA): TGTGCCAGCAGCTTGACTAGCGGGAGAGCCGGGGAGCTGTTTTTT.

Only a few counts were recorded for this clone. As DNA, the CDR3 is TGTGCCAGCAGCTCCGCCGCGGGAAGAGATACGCAGTATTTT. Its translation is CASSSAAGRDTQYF. The chain uses TRBV7-3 and TRBJ2-3; D perhaps matches TRBD2 (6 bases). Trimming took off 4 bases at V and 5 bases at J, with 13 bases between the two ends. The germline CDR1 and CDR2 sequences are SGHTA and FQGTGA. CDR3 length: 14 amino acids. Filled out from reference TRBV7-3 and TRBJ2-3, the complete variable domain reads GAGVSQTPSNKVTEKGKYVELRCDPISGHTALYWYRQSLGQGPEFLIYFQGTGAADDSGLPNDRFFAVRPEGSVSTLKIQRTERGDSAVYLCASSSAAGRDTQYFGPGTRLTVL.

The CDR3 spells CASSSPRRGGIDGYTF. The CDR3 bases are TGTGCCAGCAGTTCACCACGCCGGGGGGGGATTGATGGCTACACCTTC. This sequence joins TRBV6-5 and TRBJ1-2, with D maybe TRBD1 (5 bases). CDR3 size: 16 residues. V lost 4 bases and J lost 6, with 21 bases in between. Germline V lookup: CDR1 MNHEY, CDR2 SVGAGI.

This clone was seen more than once but under ten times. This sequence joins TRBV5-1 and TRBJ2-5; D is unresolved. The CDR3 has 15 amino acids. Germline V gives CDR1 SGHRS, CDR2 YFSETQ. Deletions cut 0 bases from V and 2 bases from J, with 11 bases between. The CDR3 coding sequence is TGCGCCAGCAGCTTGGACGTGGGTGGGCAAGAGACCCAGTACTTC. Encoded protein: CASSLDVGGQETQYF.

This clone showed up just a few times. This chain joins TRBV28 and TRBJ2-7; no clear D gene. Trimming stripped 4 bases from V and 1 base from J, with 2 bases between. This CDR3 is 11 amino acids long. Germline-derived CDR1 and CDR2 are MDHEN and SYDVKM. The CDR3 bases are TGTGCCAGCAGTTGGTCCTACGAGCAGTACTTC. Encoded protein: CASSWSYEQYF.

This clone has more than one count but fewer than ten. The chain combines TRBV18 with TRBJ2-1; 7 bases are a match to TRBD2. The CDR3 has 15 amino acids. Germline CDR1 reads KGHSH; CDR2 reads LQKENI. Trimming cost V 4 bases and J 7 bases; bases outside gene matches: 10. The CDR3 sequence is CASSLGLGEGNEQFF. The CDR3 region has the DNA TGTGCCAGCTCACTTGGACTAGGTGAAGGAAATGAGCAGTTCTTC.

The chain employs TRBV6-1 and TRBJ2-5, with TRBD1 as a possible D gene (6 bases). Germline V gene data show CDR1 as MNHNS and CDR2 as SASEGT. This CDR3 is 14 amino acids long. V lost 7 bases and J lost 7, with 19 bases in between. The CDR3 loop reads CASIYLGQYGTQYF. The CDR3 DNA is TGTGCCAGCATATACCTTGGACAGTACGGGACCCAGTACTTC.

This clone appeared a few times. The chain links TRBV25-1 to TRBJ1-4; tentative D call: TRBD1 (6 bases). Per germline, CDR1 MGHDK and CDR2 SYGVNS. This CDR3 is 13 amino acids long. Trimming left V 4 bases short and J 10 bases short, with 13 bases between. The CDR3 nucleotides are TGTGCCAGCAGTGTGTCGGGGGCAGCAAAACTGTTTTTT. Translating gives CASSVSGAAKLFF.

Only a few counts were recorded for this clone. V usage is TRBV4-1 and J usage is TRBJ2-5, with D unresolved. Germline CDR1 reads MGHRA; CDR2 reads YSYEKL. The length of the CDR3 is 14 residues. V dropped 4 bases and J dropped 1 base, with 10 bases sitting between them. The CDR3 nucleotides are TGCGCCAGCAGCCCGTCACCAGTCCAAGAGACCCAGTACTTC. Translation gives CASSPSPVQETQYF.

The chain couples TRBV5-4 to TRBJ2-5; TRBD1 is a possible D gene (5 bases). V gave up 2 bases and J gave up 5 bases, with 16 bases separating them. CDR1 SGHNT and CDR2 YYREEE come from the germline V gene (reference sequence). The CDR3 contains 15 residues. CDR3 in amino acids: CASSFRQRMMETQYF. The CDR3, as DNA: TGTGCCAGCAGCTTCAGACAGAGAATGATGGAGACCCAGTACTTC.